This T cell receptor beta chain was captured in a study of T cell responses to AZD1222 COVID-19 vaccine. Findings and limits, study-wide: The span of vaccine-associated CD4 TCRs extended across spike, with dominance at 160-218 and 743-854.

This clone was observed once. Its antigen is undetermined. The length of the CDR3 is 14 residues. Germline loops: CDR1 LNHDA, CDR2 SQIVND (reference sequence). The V segment lost 4 bases and the J segment 6 bases; nucleotides outside the gene matches: 2. Clones were read by immunoSEQ multiplex PCR, and TCRdb kept only the in-frame ones, dropping some. Among over 95,000 clones listed, around 87% were seen once. Source: peripheral blood, taken on day 0 of AZD1222 vaccination. This chain joins TRBV19 and TRBJ1-5; 11 nucleotides line up with TRBD1. This TCR derives from an adult in good health. The CDR3 DNA is TGTGCCAGTAGTACGGGACAGGGGGTTCAGCCCCAGCATTTT. Protein: CASSTGQGVQPQHF.